The subject of this entry is one TCR beta chain. The data derive from a study of T cell responses to AZD1222 COVID-19 vaccine. Germline values: CDR1 GTSNPN, CDR2 SVGIG (reference sequence). V lost 5 bases to trimming and J lost 4 bases, with 10 bases between them. The CDR3 has 12 amino acids. Profiling relied on immunoSEQ multiplex PCR, and the TCRdb table lists in-frame clones only, not all of them. Of 100,000 to 140,000 clones listed, about nine tenths are singletons. This rearrangement joins TRBV30 to TRBJ2-3; D is uncertain. The TCR originated in an adult in good health. Here the sequenced sample was peripheral blood, taken on day 0 of AZD1222 vaccination. In DNA, the CDR3 is TGTGCCTGGCGTCCAAGCGCAGATACGCAGTATTTT. Translated, it gives CAWRPSADTQYF.